Described below is a single T cell receptor (beta chain) sequence and its context. Its target is not known. This sample was taken from a study of T cell responses to AZD1222 COVID-19 vaccine. Findings and caveats of the study: White British ancestry dominated among donors, who included more females, and clonal diversity was possibly underestimated.

Germline V gene lookup returns CDR1 SGHRS and CDR2 YFSETQ. Trimming stripped 3 bases from V and 2 bases from J, with 12 bases between. The CDR3 has 14 amino acids. Generated by immunoSEQ multiplex PCR, the TCRdb table keeps only in-frame clones and is missing some. The sample shows some 190,000 clones, 88% of them seen only once. This sequence originates from an adult in good health. The specimen comprised peripheral blood, sampled on day 0 of AZD1222 vaccination. The chain links TRBV5-1 to TRBJ2-7; D tentatively fits TRBD1 or TRBD2 (6 bases each). CDR3 residues: CASSWSGATYEQYF. CDR3 in DNA: TGCGCCAGCAGCTGGTCGGGGGCGACCTACGAGCAGTACTTC.